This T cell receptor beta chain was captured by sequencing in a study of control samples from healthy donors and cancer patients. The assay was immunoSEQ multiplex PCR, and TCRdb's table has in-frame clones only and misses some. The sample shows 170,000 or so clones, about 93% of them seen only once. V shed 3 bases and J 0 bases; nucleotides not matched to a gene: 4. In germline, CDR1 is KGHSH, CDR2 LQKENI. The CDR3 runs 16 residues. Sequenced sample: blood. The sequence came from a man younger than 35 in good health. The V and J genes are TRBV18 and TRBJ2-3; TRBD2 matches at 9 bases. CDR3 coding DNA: TGTGCCAGCTCACCTCGACTAGCGGCTAGCACAGATACGCAGTATTTT. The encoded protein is CASSPRLAASTDTQYF.